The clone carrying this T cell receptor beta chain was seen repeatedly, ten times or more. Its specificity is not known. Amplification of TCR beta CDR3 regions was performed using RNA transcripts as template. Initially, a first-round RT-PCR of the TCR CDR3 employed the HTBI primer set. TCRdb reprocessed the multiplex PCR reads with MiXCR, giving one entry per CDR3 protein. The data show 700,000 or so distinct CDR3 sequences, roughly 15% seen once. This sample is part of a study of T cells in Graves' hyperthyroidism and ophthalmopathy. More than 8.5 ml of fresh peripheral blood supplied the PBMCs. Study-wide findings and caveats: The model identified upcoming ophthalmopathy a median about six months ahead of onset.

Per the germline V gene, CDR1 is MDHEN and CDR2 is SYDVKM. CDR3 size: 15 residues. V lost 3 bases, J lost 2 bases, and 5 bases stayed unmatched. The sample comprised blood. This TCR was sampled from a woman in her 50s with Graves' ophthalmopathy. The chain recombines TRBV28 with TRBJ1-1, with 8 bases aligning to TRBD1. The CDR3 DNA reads TGTGCCAGCAGTTTTTGGACAGGGATAAACACTGAAGCTTTCTTT. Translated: CASSFWTGINTEAFF.